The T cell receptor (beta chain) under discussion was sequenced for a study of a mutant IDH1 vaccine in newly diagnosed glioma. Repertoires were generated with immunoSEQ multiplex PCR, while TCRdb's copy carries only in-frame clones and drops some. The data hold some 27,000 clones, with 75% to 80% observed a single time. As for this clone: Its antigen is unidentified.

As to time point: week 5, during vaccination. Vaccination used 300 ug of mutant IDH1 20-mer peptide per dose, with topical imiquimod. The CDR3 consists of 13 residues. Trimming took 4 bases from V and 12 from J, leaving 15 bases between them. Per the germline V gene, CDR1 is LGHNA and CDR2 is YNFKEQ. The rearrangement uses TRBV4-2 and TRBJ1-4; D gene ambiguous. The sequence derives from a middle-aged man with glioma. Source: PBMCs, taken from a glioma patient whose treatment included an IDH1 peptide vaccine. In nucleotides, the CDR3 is TGTGCCAGCAGCCGAAGACAAACAGAAGAACTGTTTTTT. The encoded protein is CASSRRQTEELFF.